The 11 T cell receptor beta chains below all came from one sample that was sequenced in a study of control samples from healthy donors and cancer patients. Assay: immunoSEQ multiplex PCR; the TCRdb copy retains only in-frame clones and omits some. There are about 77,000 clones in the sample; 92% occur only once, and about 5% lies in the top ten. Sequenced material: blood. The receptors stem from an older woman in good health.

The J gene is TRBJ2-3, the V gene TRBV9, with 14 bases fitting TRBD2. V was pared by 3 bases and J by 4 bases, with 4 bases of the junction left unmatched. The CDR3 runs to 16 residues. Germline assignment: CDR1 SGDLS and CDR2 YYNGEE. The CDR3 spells CASSEGLAGVSDTQYF. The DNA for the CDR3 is TGTGCCAGCAGCGAGGGACTAGCGGGAGTCTCAGATACGCAGTATTTT.

CDR3 sequence (DNA): TGTGCAAGTCGCTTAGACCAACAGGGGGACTGGGGGTCCTACGAGCAGTACTTC. Encoded protein: CASRLDQQGDWGSYEQYF. This chain joins TRBV12-2 and TRBJ2-7; TRBD1 is the table's D call and was not checked against the DNA. TRBV12-2 is labeled a pseudogene. This CDR3 contains 18 residues.

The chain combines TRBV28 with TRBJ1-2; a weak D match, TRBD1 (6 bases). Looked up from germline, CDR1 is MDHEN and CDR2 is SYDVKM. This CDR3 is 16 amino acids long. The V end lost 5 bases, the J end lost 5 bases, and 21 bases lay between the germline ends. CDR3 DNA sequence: TGTGCCAGCAGTGGCCGGACAGTACCACTTTCGTATGGCTACACCTTC. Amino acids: CASSGRTVPLSYGYTF.

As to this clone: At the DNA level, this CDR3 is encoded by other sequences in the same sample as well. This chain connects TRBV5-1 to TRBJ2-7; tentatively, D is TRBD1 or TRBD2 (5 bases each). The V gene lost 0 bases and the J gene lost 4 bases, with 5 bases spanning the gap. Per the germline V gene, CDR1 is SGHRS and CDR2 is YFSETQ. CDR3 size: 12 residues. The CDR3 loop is CASSLGGYEQYF. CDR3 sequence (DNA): TGCGCCAGCAGCTTGGGGGGGTACGAGCAGTACTTC.

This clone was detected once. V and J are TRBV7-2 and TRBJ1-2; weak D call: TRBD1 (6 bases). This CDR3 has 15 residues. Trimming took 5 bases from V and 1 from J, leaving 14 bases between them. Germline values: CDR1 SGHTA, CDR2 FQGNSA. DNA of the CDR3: TGTGCCAGCAGCCCTAGACAGGTCCATAACTATGGCTACACCTTC. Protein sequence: CASSPRQVHNYGYTF.

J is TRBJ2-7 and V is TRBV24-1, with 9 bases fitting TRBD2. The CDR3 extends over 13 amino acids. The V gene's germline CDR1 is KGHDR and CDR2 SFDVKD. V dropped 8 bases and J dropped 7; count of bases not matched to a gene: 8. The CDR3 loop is CATMASGTYEQYF. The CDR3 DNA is TGTGCCACCATGGCTAGCGGGACGTATGAGCAGTACTTC.

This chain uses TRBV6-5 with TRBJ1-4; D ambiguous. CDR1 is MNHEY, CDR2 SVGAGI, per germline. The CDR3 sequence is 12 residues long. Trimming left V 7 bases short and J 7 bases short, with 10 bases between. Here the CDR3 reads CASTPGGEKLFF. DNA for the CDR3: TGTGCCAGCACCCCAGGCGGTGAAAAACTGTTTTTT.

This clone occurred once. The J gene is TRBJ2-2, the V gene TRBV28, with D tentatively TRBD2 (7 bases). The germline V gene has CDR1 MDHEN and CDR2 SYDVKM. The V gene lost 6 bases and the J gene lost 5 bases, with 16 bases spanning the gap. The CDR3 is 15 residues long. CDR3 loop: CASSWAGGATGELFF. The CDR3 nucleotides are TGTGCCAGCAGCTGGGCTGGGGGGGCGACCGGGGAGCTGTTTTTT. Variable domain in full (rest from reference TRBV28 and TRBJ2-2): DVKVTQSSRYLVKRTGEKVFLECVQDMDHENMFWYRQDPGLGLRLIYFSYDVKMKEKGDIPEGYSVSREKKERFSLILESASTNQTSMYLCASSWAGGATGELFFGEGSRLTVL.

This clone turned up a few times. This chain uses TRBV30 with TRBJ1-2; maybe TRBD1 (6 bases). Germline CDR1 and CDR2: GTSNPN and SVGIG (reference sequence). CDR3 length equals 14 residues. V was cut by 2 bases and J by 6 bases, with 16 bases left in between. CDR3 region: CAWSKGQGRDGYTF. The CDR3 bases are TGTGCCTGGAGTAAGGGCCAGGGGAGAGATGGCTACACCTTC.

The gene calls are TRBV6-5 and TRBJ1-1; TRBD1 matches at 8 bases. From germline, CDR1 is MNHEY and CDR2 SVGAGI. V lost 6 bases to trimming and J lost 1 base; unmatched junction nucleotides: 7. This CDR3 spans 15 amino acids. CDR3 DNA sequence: TGTGCCAGCAGCCCATTCACAGGGGGGAACACTGAAGCTTTCTTT. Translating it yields CASSPFTGGNTEAFF.

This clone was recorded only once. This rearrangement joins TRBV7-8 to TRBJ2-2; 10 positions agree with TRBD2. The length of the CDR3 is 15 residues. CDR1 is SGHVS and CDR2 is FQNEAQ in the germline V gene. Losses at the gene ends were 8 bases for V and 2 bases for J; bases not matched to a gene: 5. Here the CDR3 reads CASQPSGSNTGELFF. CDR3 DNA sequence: TGTGCCAGCCAGCCTAGCGGGAGTAACACCGGGGAGCTGTTTTTT. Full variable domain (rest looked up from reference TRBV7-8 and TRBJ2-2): GAGVSQSPRYKVAKRGQDVALRCDPISGHVSLFWYQQALGQGPEFLTYFQNEAQLDKSGLPSDRFFAERPEGSVSTLKIQRTQQEDSAVYLCASQPSGSNTGELFFGEGSRLTVL.